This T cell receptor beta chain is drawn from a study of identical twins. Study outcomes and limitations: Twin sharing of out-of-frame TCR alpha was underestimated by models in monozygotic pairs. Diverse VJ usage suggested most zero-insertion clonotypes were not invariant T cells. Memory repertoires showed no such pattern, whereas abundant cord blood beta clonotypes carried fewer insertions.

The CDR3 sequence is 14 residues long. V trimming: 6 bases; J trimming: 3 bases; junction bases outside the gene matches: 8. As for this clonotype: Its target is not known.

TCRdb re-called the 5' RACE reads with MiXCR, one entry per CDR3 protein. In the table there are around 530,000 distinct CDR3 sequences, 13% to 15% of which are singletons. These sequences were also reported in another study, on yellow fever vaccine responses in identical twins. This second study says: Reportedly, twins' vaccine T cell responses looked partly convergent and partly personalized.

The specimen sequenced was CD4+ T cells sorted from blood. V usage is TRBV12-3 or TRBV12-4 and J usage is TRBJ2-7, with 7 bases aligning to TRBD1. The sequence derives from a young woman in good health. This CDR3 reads CASRRGQLIYEQYF. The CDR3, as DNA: TGTGCCAGCAGGAGGGGACAGTTGATCTACGAGCAGTACTTC.